Each of the 3 T cell receptor beta chains below was sequenced from the same sample in a study of vaccination effects on CD4 cells after COVID-19. For these receptors, no antigen is known. Sequencing was preceded by expansion of antigen-specific CD4+ T cells with viral peptide pools in the ViraFEST assay. The culture ran for under eleven days, and then CD4+ T cells were isolated. The method was immunoSEQ multiplex PCR; TCRdb's version includes in-frame clones alone and lacks a portion of them. The profile shows 55,000 to 70,000 clones, 80% to 90% of them singletons. The sequences come from CD4+ T cells from PBMCs cultured with HCoV-229E spike peptides, collected before COVID-19 vaccination. All receptors come from a human donor who received a COVID-19 vaccine.

CDR3 nucleotides: TGTGCCAGCAGTTACGACAGGGAGGGGACCGGGGAGCTGTTTTTT. It yields the protein CASSYDREGTGELFF. The genes are TRBV6-2 or TRBV6-3 and TRBJ2-2, with D tentatively TRBD1 or TRBD2 (7 bases each). CDR1 MNHEY and CDR2 SVGEGT come from the germline V gene. This CDR3 is built from 15 residues. Trimming removed 2 bases at V and 5 bases at J, with 12 bases between.

The chain joins TRBV6-2 or TRBV6-3 to TRBJ1-5; D possibly corresponds to TRBD1 (6 bases). The germline V and J ends were trimmed by 0 bases and 5 bases, with 23 bases remaining between them. The CDR3 covers 19 residues. Germline-derived CDR1 and CDR2 are MNHEY and SVGEGT. Here the CDR3 DNA reads TGTGCCAGCAGTTACTCGACTAGTGGGGGGGCAGGGTTCGATCAGCCCCAGCATTTT. It translates to CASSYSTSGGAGFDQPQHF.

The genes are TRBV27 and TRBJ2-2; 9 bases are shared with TRBD1. There are 14 residues in the CDR3. Germline trimming cut 4 bases from V and 5 bases from J; bases unmatched to any gene: 2. CDR1 MNHEY and CDR2 SMNVEV come from the germline V gene (reference sequence). CDR3 amino acids: CASSWTGVTGELFF. DNA of the CDR3: TGTGCCAGCAGTTGGACAGGGGTGACCGGGGAGCTGTTTTTT.